This is a list of T cell receptor beta chains from one sample in a study of blood T cells in healthy people across ages. TCRdb redid the calling of the 5' RACE reads with MiXCR, one entry per CDR3 protein. The table shows about 800,000 distinct CDR3 sequences, with 20% to 25% occurring only once. These data were likewise used in another study, on T cells of mothers and their children.

The material sequenced was blood. The receptors originated from a boy aged 5 to 17 in good health. Each CDR3 is given with its conserved first and last residue. Fields, in order: J gene, V gene, clone size, D gene, CDR3 DNA, CDR3 protein. D genes are given only for firm matches. Clone size is stated in some rows and not others, as once, few, many or a class when expanded.

J gene: TRBJ1-4; V gene: TRBV7-9; clone size: many; D gene: TRBD1; CDR3 DNA: TGTGCCAGCAGCCCTCGGACAGGAAGAAATGAAAAACTGTTTTTT; CDR3 protein: CASSPRTGRNEKLFF
J gene: TRBJ2-7; V gene: TRBV29-1; clone size: NA; D gene: NA; CDR3 DNA: TGCAGCGTCGGGGGCTGGAGGGGCTACGAGCAGTACTTC; CDR3 protein: CSVGGWRGYEQYF
J gene: TRBJ2-1; V gene: TRBV28; clone size: NA; D gene: NA; CDR3 DNA: TGTGCCAGCAGTTCAGTTTTCGTCCGGGACATCGGGGAAACTCCGGGACTGAACCGCTTC; CDR3 protein: CASSSVFVRDIGETPGLNRF
J gene: TRBJ1-4; V gene: TRBV7-2; clone size: few; D gene: NA; CDR3 DNA: TGTGCCAGCAGCCTAAGCATGGGGGTTAAAGAAAAACTGTTTTTT; CDR3 protein: CASSLSMGVKEKLFF
J gene: TRBJ1-2; V gene: TRBV6-6; clone size: few; D gene: TRBD1; CDR3 DNA: TGTGCCAGCATGCAGGGGGATAACTATGGCTACACCTTC; CDR3 protein: CASMQGDNYGYTF
J gene: TRBJ2-1; V gene: TRBV4-1; clone size: few; D gene: TRBD2; CDR3 DNA: TGCGCCAGCAGCCACCGTAGCGGGAGGTCCTACAATGAGCAGTTCTTC; CDR3 protein: CASSHRSGRSYNEQFF
J gene: TRBJ2-1; V gene: TRBV12-3/TRBV12-4; clone size: NA; D gene: NA; CDR3 DNA: TGTGCCAGCAGTTTAGATTACAGGTCCAATGAGCAGTTCTTC; CDR3 protein: CASSLDYRSNEQFF
J gene: TRBJ2-5; V gene: TRBV12-5; clone size: few; D gene: NA; CDR3 DNA: TGTGCTAGTGGTTTTCTTTGGGAAGAGGAGACCCAGTACTTC; CDR3 protein: CASGFLWEEETQYF
J gene: TRBJ1-1; V gene: TRBV13; clone size: NA; D gene: TRBD1; CDR3 DNA: TGTGCCGGCCGGGACAGGGGCGTGAGCACTGAAGCTTTCTTT; CDR3 protein: CAGRDRGVSTEAFF
J gene: TRBJ2-1; V gene: TRBV20-1; clone size: NA; D gene: TRBD2; CDR3 DNA: TGCAGTGCCCGGAGTGCGACTAGCAGCAATGAGCGGTTCTTC; CDR3 protein: CSARSATSSNERFF
J gene: TRBJ2-2; V gene: TRBV12-3/TRBV12-4; clone size: NA; D gene: TRBD1; CDR3 DNA: TGTGCCAGCAGTTATCCTGACAGGGACATCACCGGGGAGCTGTTTTTT; CDR3 protein: CASSYPDRDITGELFF
J gene: TRBJ2-7; V gene: TRBV11-2; clone size: NA; D gene: NA; CDR3 DNA: TGTGCCAGCAGCTTTGATGGACCCACTCCCTACGAGCAGTACTTC; CDR3 protein: CASSFDGPTPYEQYF
J gene: TRBJ2-5; V gene: TRBV5-6; clone size: few; D gene: TRBD2; CDR3 DNA: TGTGCCAGCAGCTGGCGGGGACTAGCGGGATGGTGGGCAGAGACCCAGTACTTC; CDR3 protein: CASSWRGLAGWWAETQYF
J gene: TRBJ2-5; V gene: TRBV5-6; clone size: few; D gene: TRBD1; CDR3 DNA: TGTGCCAGCAGCTTGGGGGGACAGAAAAAGACCCAGTACTTC; CDR3 protein: CASSLGGQKKTQYF
J gene: TRBJ1-2; V gene: TRBV25-1; clone size: NA; D gene: NA; CDR3 DNA: TGTGCCAGCAGTGGTCTCGGGGCAATAAACGATGGCTACACCTTC; CDR3 protein: CASSGLGAINDGYTF
J gene: TRBJ2-1; V gene: TRBV30; clone size: NA; D gene: NA; CDR3 DNA: TGTGCTGGTAATGAGCAGTTCTTC; CDR3 protein: CAGNEQFF
J gene: TRBJ1-4; V gene: TRBV25-1; clone size: NA; D gene: TRBD1; CDR3 DNA: TGTGCCAGCAGTGATACCGGGACAGGGAAAGGAAAACTGTTTTTT; CDR3 protein: CASSDTGTGKGKLFF
J gene: TRBJ1-5; V gene: TRBV12-3/TRBV12-4; clone size: few; D gene: TRBD1; CDR3 DNA: TGTGCCAGCAGACAGGGGCACAATCAGCCCCAGCATTTT; CDR3 protein: CASRQGHNQPQHF
J gene: TRBJ2-3; V gene: TRBV28; clone size: few; D gene: NA; CDR3 DNA: TGTGCCAGCAGCAAAGGGGGTCGCACAGATACGCAGTATTTT; CDR3 protein: CASSKGGRTDTQYF
J gene: TRBJ1-4; V gene: TRBV9; clone size: few; D gene: TRBD1; CDR3 DNA: TGTGCCAGCAGCGGGACAGGGGGCATTGGTGAAAAGCTGTTTTTT; CDR3 protein: CASSGTGGIGEKLFF
J gene: TRBJ2-7; V gene: TRBV5-1; clone size: NA; D gene: NA; CDR3 DNA: TGCGCCAGCAGCTTGAAACAGGCCCACGAGCAGTACTTC; CDR3 protein: CASSLKQAHEQYF
J gene: TRBJ2-3; V gene: TRBV27; clone size: few; D gene: TRBD1; CDR3 DNA: TGTGCCAGCACCCGAGAGGGGGCACGCACAGATACGCAGTATTTT; CDR3 protein: CASTREGARTDTQYF
J gene: TRBJ2-5; V gene: TRBV20-1; clone size: few; D gene: TRBD2; CDR3 DNA: TGCAGTGCTGCGGGGAGCGGGAGGCAGGAGACCCAGTACTTC; CDR3 protein: CSAAGSGRQETQYF
J gene: TRBJ1-1; V gene: TRBV6-5; clone size: few; D gene: TRBD1; CDR3 DNA: TGTGCCAGCAGAGACCAGGGGGCGCTTAGCACTGAAGCTTTCTTT; CDR3 protein: CASRDQGALSTEAFF
J gene: TRBJ2-7; V gene: TRBV28; clone size: NA; D gene: NA; CDR3 DNA: TGTGCCAGCAGTTTAAGTAGTAGGGTGGGCGAGCAGTACTTC; CDR3 protein: CASSLSSRVGEQYF
J gene: TRBJ1-4; V gene: TRBV9; clone size: NA; D gene: TRBD1; CDR3 DNA: TGTGCCAGCAGCGTAGGAGGGCCGACAGGGCCGGAAAAACTGTTTTTT; CDR3 protein: CASSVGGPTGPEKLFF
J gene: TRBJ1-3; V gene: TRBV7-2; clone size: few; D gene: TRBD1; CDR3 DNA: TGTGCCAGCAGCGGGACAGCCTCTGGAAACACCATATATTTT; CDR3 protein: CASSGTASGNTIYF
J gene: TRBJ2-5; V gene: TRBV7-2; clone size: NA; D gene: NA; CDR3 DNA: TGTGCCAGCAGCCACTGGACGGCGCGGGAGACCCAGTACTTC; CDR3 protein: CASSHWTARETQYF
J gene: TRBJ2-2; V gene: TRBV6-2/TRBV6-3; clone size: NA; D gene: TRBD2; CDR3 DNA: TGTGCCAGCAGTTACTCGCCAGCGGGAGGCGCCGGGGAGCTGTTTTTT; CDR3 protein: CASSYSPAGGAGELFF